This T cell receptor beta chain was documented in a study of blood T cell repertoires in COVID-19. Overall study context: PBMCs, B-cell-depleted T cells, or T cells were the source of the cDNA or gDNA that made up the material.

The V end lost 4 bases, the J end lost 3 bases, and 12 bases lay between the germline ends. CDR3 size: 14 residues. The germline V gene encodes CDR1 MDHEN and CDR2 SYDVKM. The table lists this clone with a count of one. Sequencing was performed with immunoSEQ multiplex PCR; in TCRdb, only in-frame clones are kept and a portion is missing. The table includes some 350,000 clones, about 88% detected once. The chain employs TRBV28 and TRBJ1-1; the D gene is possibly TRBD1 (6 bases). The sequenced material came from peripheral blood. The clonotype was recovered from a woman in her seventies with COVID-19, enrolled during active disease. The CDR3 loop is CASSSVQGDTEAFF. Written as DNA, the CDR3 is TGTGCCAGCAGTTCAGTACAGGGAGACACTGAAGCTTTCTTT.